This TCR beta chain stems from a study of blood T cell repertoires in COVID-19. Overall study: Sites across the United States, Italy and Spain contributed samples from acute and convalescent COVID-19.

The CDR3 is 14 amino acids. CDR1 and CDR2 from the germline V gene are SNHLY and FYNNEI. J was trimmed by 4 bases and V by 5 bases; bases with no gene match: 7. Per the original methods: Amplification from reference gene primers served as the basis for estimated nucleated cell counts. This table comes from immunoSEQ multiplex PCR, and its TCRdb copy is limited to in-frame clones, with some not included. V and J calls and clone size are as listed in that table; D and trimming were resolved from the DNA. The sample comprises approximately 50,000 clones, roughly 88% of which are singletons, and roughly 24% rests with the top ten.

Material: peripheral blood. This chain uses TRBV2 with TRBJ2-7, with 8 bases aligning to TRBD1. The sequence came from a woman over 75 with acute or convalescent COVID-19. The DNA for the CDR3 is TGTGCCAGCAGTCCCCGTCAGGGGGCTTACGAGCAGTACTTC. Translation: CASSPRQGAYEQYF.